The sequence of this T cell receptor beta chain was determined in a study of T cells in Graves' hyperthyroidism and ophthalmopathy. Notes on the study in general: Most clonotypes that expanded in the thyroid above 0.001 also showed up in blood.

The hyperthyroidism was newly diagnosed and had lasted under 2 months; the patients were aged 18 to 65. Any patient presenting with uncontrolled infection, other autoimmune disease, pregnancy or lactation was left out. Blood was obtained at the first hyperthyroidism diagnosis, which preceded any ophthalmopathy symptoms. The CDR3 extends over 16 amino acids. Amplification yielded TCR beta CDR3 regions, with RNA transcripts as the source. RT-PCR in the first round (using the HTBI primer set) targeted the TCR CDR3. TCRdb reanalysed the multiplex PCR reads using MiXCR and keeps one entry per CDR3 protein. The sample consists of nearly 600,000 distinct CDR3 sequences, roughly 14% of them appearing once. Worth noting for this clonotype: What it recognizes is unknown. Since a much larger clone is just one base distant, this may be a read error.

The V gene is TRBV12-3 or TRBV12-4, the J gene TRBJ1-1; D is ambiguous. Sample: blood. This receptor was obtained from a woman aged 25 to 39 with Graves' hyperthyroidism that later progressed to Graves' ophthalmopathy. The CDR3 loop is CANSLDDRVFNTEAFF. Here the CDR3 DNA reads TGTGCCAACAGTTTAGACGATAGGGTGTTTAACACTGAAGCTTTCTTT.